The sample holds a few counts of the clone carrying this T cell receptor beta chain. This entry is derived from a study of response to subunit inactivated influenza vaccine. A single record per CDR3 protein comes from TCRdb applying MiXCR to the RT-PCR reads. The data contain more than 700,000 distinct CDR3 sequences, approximately 22% of them singletons. V lost 5 bases, J lost 9 bases, and 23 bases lay in between. Germline V gene sequence: CDR1 SEHNR, CDR2 FQNEAQ (reference sequence). The CDR3 has 16 residues. The clonotype was recovered from a man aged 50-60 years who received an inactivated influenza vaccine. The sequences come from PBMCs from blood, collected about 5 days after vaccination. This chain uses TRBV7-9 with TRBJ1-3; tentatively, D is TRBD1 (6 bases). The CDR3 spells CASSPQPRTGIRTIYF. The CDR3 bases are TGTGCCAGCAGCCCCCAACCCCGCACAGGGATACGCACCATATATTTT.